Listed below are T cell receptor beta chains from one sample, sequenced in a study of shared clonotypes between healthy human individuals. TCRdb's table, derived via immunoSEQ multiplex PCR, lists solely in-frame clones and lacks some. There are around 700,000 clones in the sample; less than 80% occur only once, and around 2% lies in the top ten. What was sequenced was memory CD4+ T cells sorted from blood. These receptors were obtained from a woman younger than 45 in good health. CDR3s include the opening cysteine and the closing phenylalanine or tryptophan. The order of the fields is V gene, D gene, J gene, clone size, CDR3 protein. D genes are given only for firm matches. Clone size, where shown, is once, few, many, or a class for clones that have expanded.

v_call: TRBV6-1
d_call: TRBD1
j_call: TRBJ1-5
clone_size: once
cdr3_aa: CASSDPRQGARNIRNQPQHF

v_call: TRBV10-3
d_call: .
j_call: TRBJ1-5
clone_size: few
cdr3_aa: CAISERNQPQHF

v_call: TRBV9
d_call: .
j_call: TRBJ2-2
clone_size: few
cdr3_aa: CASSLLGELFF

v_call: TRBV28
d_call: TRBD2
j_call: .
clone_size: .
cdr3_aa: CASRTTGLAITYEQYF

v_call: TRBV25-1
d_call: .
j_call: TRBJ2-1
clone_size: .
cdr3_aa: CASSSRESSYNEQFF

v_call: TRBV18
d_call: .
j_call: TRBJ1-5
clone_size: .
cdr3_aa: CASSRGDSNQPQHF

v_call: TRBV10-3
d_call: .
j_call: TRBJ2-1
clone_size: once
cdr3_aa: CAIKGIGSEQFF

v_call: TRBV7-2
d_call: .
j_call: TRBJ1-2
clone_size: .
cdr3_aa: CASSLAPNSNRVRGYTF

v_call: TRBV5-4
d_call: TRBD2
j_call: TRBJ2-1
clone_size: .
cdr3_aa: CASRQTSGSYNEQFF

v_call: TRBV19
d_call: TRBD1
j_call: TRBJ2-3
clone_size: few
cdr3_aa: CASRQGAGGGGTDTQYF

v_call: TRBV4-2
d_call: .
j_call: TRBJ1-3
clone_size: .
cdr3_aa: CASSPHTNFHSGNTIYF

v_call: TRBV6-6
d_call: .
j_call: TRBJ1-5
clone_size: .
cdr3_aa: CASGDHYSNQPQHF

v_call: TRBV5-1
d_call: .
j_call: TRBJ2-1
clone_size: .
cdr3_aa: CASSLAGENEQFF

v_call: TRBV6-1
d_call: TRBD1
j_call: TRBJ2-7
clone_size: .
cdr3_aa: CASSETSGQVYEQYF

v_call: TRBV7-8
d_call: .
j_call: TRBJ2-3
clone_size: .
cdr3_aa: CASSSPVSSTDTQYF

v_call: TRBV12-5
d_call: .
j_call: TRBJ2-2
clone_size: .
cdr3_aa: CASGLGQDSANTGELFF

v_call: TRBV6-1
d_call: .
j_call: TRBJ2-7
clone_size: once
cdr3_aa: CASSEAPQGGDEQYF

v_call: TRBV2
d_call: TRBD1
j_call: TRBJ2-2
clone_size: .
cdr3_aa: CASSTDRGRLFF

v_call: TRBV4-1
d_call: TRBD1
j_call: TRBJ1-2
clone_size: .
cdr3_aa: CASSQTPGQGMGITF

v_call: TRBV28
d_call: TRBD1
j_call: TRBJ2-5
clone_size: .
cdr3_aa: CASSTPGTGRFRGEPKETQYF

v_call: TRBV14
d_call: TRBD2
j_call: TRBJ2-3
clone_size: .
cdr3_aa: CASSQWLAGAATQYF

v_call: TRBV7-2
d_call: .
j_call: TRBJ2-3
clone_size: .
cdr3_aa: CASSFRASSSTDTQYF

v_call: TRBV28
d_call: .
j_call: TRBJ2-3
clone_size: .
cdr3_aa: CASSPDGGPSTDTQYF